This T cell receptor beta chain is drawn from a study of T cell responses to AZD1222 COVID-19 vaccine. The overall study: Investigators merged groups given second doses at roughly 4 or roughly 12 weeks.

Study-wide results and limits: Clonal diversity was possibly underestimated, and the donors were mostly white British, with more females. At baseline, seropositivity was found in only 5 to 7 AZD1222 recipients.

Notes on this clone: Antigen specificity is unknown. The identical CDR3 is also encoded by other nucleotide sequences in the sample.

Here immunoSEQ multiplex PCR was the method, and the copy in TCRdb shows in-frame clones only, minus some. This sample has 100,000 to 150,000 clones, with approximately 90% found just once. This TCR came from an adult in good health. The source was peripheral blood, collected on day 0 of AZD1222 vaccination.

In DNA, the CDR3 is TGTGCCAGCAGTTACTCGAGGGACAGCTCCTACGAGCAGTACTTC. It codes for CASSYSRDSSYEQYF. The chain combines TRBV6-5 with TRBJ2-7; 7 bases match TRBD1. The CDR3 runs 15 residues. Per the germline V gene, CDR1 is MNHEY and CDR2 is SVGAGI. J lost 0 bases, V lost 0 bases, and 2 bases had no gene match.